These T cell receptor beta chains were read from a single sample in a study of T cells after yellow fever vaccination. TCRdb called the 5' RACE reads again in MiXCR, with one record for every CDR3 protein. The table lists approximately 32,000 distinct CDR3 sequences, under 12% of them singletons. The specimen was PBMCs, either bulk or a sorted T-cell subset (CD4+, CD8+, memory, or dextramer-sorted; not recorded which), collected less than 18 days after the first yellow fever vaccination. These receptor sequences come from a man aged 18 to 29 who received the YFV17D yellow fever vaccine. The CDR3 runs from the conserved cysteine through the conserved F or W. A D gene is named only where the DNA matches it firmly. Size tells how often a clone was seen (once, few, many) or the class of an expanded clone, and some rows leave it out.

length | J | V | D | size | DNA | CDR3
16 | TRBJ1-5 | TRBV6-2/TRBV6-3 | . | many | TGTGCCAGTAATTTTCGGCTAAACAGGCACGATCAGCCCCAGCATTTT | CASNFRLNRHDQPQHF
17 | TRBJ2-2 | TRBV6-5 | . | many | TGTGCCAGCAGTTTCCCGGGGGCAGATTATAACACCGGGGAGCTGTTTTTT | CASSFPGADYNTGELFF
16 | TRBJ1-1 | TRBV28 | . | few | TGTGCCAGCAGGACACCGAAACCGACAGTGAACACTGAAGCTTTCTTT | CASRTPKPTVNTEAFF
14 | TRBJ2-1 | TRBV20-1 | TRBD2 | many | TGCAGTGCCCCTCCGAGGACTAGCGATGCTGAGCAGTTCTTC | CSAPPRTSDAEQFF
13 | TRBJ2-2 | TRBV27 | . | many | TGTGCCAGCGGGCTTCTCTCCACCGGGGAGCTGTTTTTT | CASGLLSTGELFF
13 | TRBJ2-7 | TRBV10-2 | . | many | TGCGCCAGCGGGACTTCCAAGTTCTCCGAGCAGTACTTC | CASGTSKFSEQYF
14 | TRBJ2-2 | TRBV18 | . | many | TGTGCCAGCTCCGAGACACTTTACACCGGGGAGCTGTTTTTT | CASSETLYTGELFF
17 | TRBJ2-3 | TRBV20-1 | TRBD2 | . | TGCTGTGCTAGAGGGGATCTAGCGGGGGGGCTTCCAGATACGCAGTATTTT | CCARGDLAGGLPDTQYF
13 | TRBJ2-3 | TRBV10-3 | TRBD1 | many | TGTGCCACACGCGACAGGGCCAGGGATACGCAGTATTTT | CATRDRARDTQYF
13 | TRBJ2-3 | TRBV7-9 | . | many | TGTGCCAGCAGCTTATTGCGCACAGATACGCAGTATTTT | CASSLLRTDTQYF
12 | TRBJ2-3 | TRBV3-1 | . | many | TGTGCCAGCAGCCGCAGCACAGATACGCAGTATTTT | CASSRSTDTQYF
11 | TRBJ1-2 | TRBV29-1 | . | many | TGCAGCGTTGGAAGGGGGGGTGGCTACACCTTC | CSVGRGGGYTF
15 | TRBJ2-3 | TRBV5-1 | . | many | TGCGCCAGCAGCTTGCTAGGGCAGGGAGGAGATACGCAGTATTTT | CASSLLGQGGDTQYF
14 | TRBJ1-1 | TRBV6-5 | . | many | TGTGCCAGCAGTTCGATAGGGAGGAACACTGAAGCTTTCTTT | CASSSIGRNTEAFF
13 | TRBJ1-5 | TRBV15 | . | many | TGTGCCACCAGCAGAGATCCCCCCGGGACGCAGCATTTT | CATSRDPPGTQHF
15 | TRBJ2-3 | TRBV19 | . | many | TGTGCCAGTAGTGGCCTACAAACTAGCACAGATACGCAGTATTTT | CASSGLQTSTDTQYF
16 | TRBJ1-4 | TRBV7-2 | . | many | TGTGCCAGCAGCTTAGGGGTCATTGCAACTAATGAAAAACTGTTTTTT | CASSLGVIATNEKLFF
11 | TRBJ1-6 | TRBV20-1 | . | . | TGCAGTGCTGCAGATCGGTATTCCCTCCACTTT | CSAADRYSLHF
14 | TRBJ2-5 | TRBV7-2 | . | many | TGTGCCAGCAGCTTAGGCCTAGCGATGCAGACCCAGTACTTC | CASSLGLAMQTQYF
16 | TRBJ1-1 | TRBV4-1 | TRBD1 | many | TGCGCCAGCAGCCAAGCGGACAGGGTTATGAACACTGAAGCTTTCTTT | CASSQADRVMNTEAFF
14 | TRBJ2-1 | TRBV5-1 | . | many | TGCGCCAGCAGCTTGACTGGGGCGGACAATGAGCAGTTCTTC | CASSLTGADNEQFF
16 | TRBJ2-1 | TRBV29-1 | . | many | TGCAGCGTTGAAGGGGCAGCTACTTGGCCCTACAATGAGCAGTTCTTC | CSVEGAATWPYNEQFF
15 | TRBJ2-5 | TRBV7-2 | TRBD2 | . | TGTGCCAGCAGCTGGACTAGCGGGGGCCCAGGGACCCAGTACTTC | CASSWTSGGPGTQYF
13 | TRBJ1-5 | TRBV19 | TRBD1 | many | TGTGCCAGTAGGGACAGGTCAGATCAGCCCCAGCATTTT | CASRDRSDQPQHF
16 | TRBJ2-3 | TRBV5-1 | TRBD2 | many | TGCGCCAGCAGCCCAGCGGGGCTTGGAAACACAGATACGCAGTATTTT | CASSPAGLGNTDTQYF
11 | TRBJ2-3 | TRBV12-3/TRBV12-4 | . | many | TGTGCCAGCAGGATCACAGATACGCAGTATTTT | CASRITDTQYF
15 | TRBJ1-1 | TRBV7-6 | . | many | TGTGCCAGCAGCTTAGCTCAGGGGAAGCTCGCTGAAGCTTTCTTT | CASSLAQGKLAEAFF
16 | TRBJ1-2 | TRBV7-2 | TRBD1 | many | TGTGCCAGCAGCCGAAATAGCGGACAGGGCTGGGATGGCTACACCTTC | CASSRNSGQGWDGYTF
10 | TRBJ2-5 | TRBV27 | . | many | TGTGCCAGGCAGGGAGAGACCCAGTACTTC | CARQGETQYF
15 | TRBJ2-7 | TRBV25-1 | TRBD1 | many | TGTGCCAGCAGCCCCAGTGACAGGGCCTCCTACGAGCAGTACTTC | CASSPSDRASYEQYF
15 | TRBJ1-1 | TRBV7-9 | . | many | TGTGCCAGCAGCGTATACCGGACAGCCGGGCCAGAAGCTTTCTTT | CASSVYRTAGPEAFF
16 | TRBJ2-6 | TRBV5-5 | . | many | TGTGCCAGCAGCTTATTAGGGTCCGGTGGGGCCAACGTCCTGACTTTC | CASSLLGSGGANVLTF
13 | TRBJ2-2 | TRBV27 | . | many | TGTGCCAGCAGTCCCGTTAACACCGGGGAGCTGTTTTTT | CASSPVNTGELFF
17 | TRBJ2-7 | TRBV12-3/TRBV12-4 | TRBD2 | medium-sized | TGTGCCAGCAGTTTAACGGGACTAGCGGCCGTCACCTACGAGCAGTACTTC | CASSLTGLAAVTYEQYF
12 | TRBJ1-6 | TRBV7-6 | . | many | TGTGCCAGCAACTCCGGCTCGGGACCCCTCCACTTT | CASNSGSGPLHF
14 | TRBJ1-6 | TRBV20-1 | . | many | TGCAGTGCTAGTTCGGGAATCGGGAATTCACCCCTCCACTTT | CSASSGIGNSPLHF
13 | TRBJ2-1 | TRBV5-4 | . | many | TGTGCCAGCAGCTTGGGGCCCGACAATGAGCAGTTCTTC | CASSLGPDNEQFF
12 | TRBJ1-2 | TRBV12-3/TRBV12-4 | . | many | TGTGCCAGCAGTTTTTCGACAGGACGCTACACCTTC | CASSFSTGRYTF
13 | TRBJ2-7 | TRBV20-1 | . | many | TGCAGTGCTATTCTAGCGAATCGGTACGAGCAGTACTTC | CSAILANRYEQYF
11 | TRBJ2-7 | TRBV7-2 | . | many | TGTGCCAGCAGCCTCCGCTACGAGCAGTACTTC | CASSLRYEQYF
16 | TRBJ1-5 | TRBV4-3 | . | many | TGCGCCAGCAGCCCCAAGTTGGCCAGGGGCACGCCGCCCCAGCATTTT | CASSPKLARGTPPQHF
12 | TRBJ1-2 | TRBV20-1 | TRBD1 | many | TGCAGTGCTATTCGACAGGGCCTCGGCTACACCTTC | CSAIRQGLGYTF
13 | TRBJ2-3 | TRBV20-1 | TRBD2 | many | TGCAGGGGGACTAGCGGGGGGGCAGATACGCAGTATTTT | CRGTSGGADTQYF